This T cell receptor beta chain derives from a study of T cell changes during pregnancy in multiple sclerosis. Profiling relied on immunoSEQ multiplex PCR, and the TCRdb table lists in-frame clones only, not all of them. Of fewer than 85,000 clones in the sample, about 95% are singletons; the top ten hold roughly 1.2%. CDR1 LNHDA and CDR2 SQIVND come from the germline V gene (reference sequence). Trimming cost V 9 bases and J 4 bases; bases outside gene matches: 6. CDR3 length: 14 residues. Source: peripheral blood, taken in the second trimester of pregnancy. The J gene is TRBJ2-2, the V gene TRBV19, with TRBD1 matching 9 bases. This sequence was found in a female donor with multiple sclerosis, enrolled in a pregnancy study. CDR3 in amino acids: CASAWDRVTGELFF. In nucleotides, the CDR3 is TGTGCCAGCGCCTGGGACAGGGTCACCGGGGAGCTGTTTTTT.